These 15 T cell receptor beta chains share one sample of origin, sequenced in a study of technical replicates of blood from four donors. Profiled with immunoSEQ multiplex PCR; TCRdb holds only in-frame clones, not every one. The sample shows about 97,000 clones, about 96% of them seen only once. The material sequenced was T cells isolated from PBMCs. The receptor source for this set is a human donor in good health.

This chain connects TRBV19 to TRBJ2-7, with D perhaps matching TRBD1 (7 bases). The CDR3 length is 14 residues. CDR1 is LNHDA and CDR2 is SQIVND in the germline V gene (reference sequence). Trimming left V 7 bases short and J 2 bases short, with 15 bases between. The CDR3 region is CASNQGGLTYEQYF. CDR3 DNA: TGTGCCAGTAACCAGGGGGGCCTCACCTACGAGCAGTACTTC.

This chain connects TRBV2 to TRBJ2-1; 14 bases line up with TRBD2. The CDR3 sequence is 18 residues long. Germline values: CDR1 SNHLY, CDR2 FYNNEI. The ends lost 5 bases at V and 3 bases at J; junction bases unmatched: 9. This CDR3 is CASSFGTSGRQNYNEQFF. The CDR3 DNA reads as TGTGCCAGCAGTTTCGGGACTAGCGGGAGACAGAACTACAATGAGCAGTTCTTC.

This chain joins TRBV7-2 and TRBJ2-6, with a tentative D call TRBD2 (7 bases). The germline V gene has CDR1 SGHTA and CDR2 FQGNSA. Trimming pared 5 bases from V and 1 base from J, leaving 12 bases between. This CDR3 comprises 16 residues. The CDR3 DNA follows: TGTGCCAGCAGCCGCGAGGGGGGGTCTGGGGCCAACGTCCTGACTTTC. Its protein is CASSREGGSGANVLTF.

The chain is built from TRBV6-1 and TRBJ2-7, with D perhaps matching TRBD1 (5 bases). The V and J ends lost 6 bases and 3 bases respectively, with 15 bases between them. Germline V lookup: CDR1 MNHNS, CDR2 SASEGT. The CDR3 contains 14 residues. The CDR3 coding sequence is TGTGCCAGCAGAATACAGGAGACGGGCTACGAGCAGTACTTC. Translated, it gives CASRIQETGYEQYF.

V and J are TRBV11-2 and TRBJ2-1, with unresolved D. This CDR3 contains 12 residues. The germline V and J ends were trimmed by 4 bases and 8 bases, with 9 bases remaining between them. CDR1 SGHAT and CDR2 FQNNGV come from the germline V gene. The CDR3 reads CASSSQQYEQFF. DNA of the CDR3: TGTGCCAGCAGCTCCCAACAGTATGAGCAGTTCTTC.

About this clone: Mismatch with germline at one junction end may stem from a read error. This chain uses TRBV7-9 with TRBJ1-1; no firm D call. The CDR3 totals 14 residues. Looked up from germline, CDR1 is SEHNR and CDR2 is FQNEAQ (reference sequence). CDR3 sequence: CASSPSTVNPEAFF. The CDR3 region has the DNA TGTGCCAGCAGCCCGAGTACCGTGAACCCTGAAGCTTTCTTT. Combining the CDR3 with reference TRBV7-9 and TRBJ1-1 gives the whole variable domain DTGVSQNPRHKITKRGQNVTFRCDPISEHNRLYWYRQTLGQGPEFLTYFQNEAQLEKSRLLSDRFSAERPKGSFSTLEIQRTEQGDSAMYLCASSPSTVNPEAFFGQGTRLTVV.

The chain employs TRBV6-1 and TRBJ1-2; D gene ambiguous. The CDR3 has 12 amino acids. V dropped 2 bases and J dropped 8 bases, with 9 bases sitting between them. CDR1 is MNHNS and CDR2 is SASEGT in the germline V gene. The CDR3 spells CASSEQDRGYTF. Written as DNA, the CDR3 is TGTGCCAGCAGTGAACAGGATCGGGGCTACACCTTC.

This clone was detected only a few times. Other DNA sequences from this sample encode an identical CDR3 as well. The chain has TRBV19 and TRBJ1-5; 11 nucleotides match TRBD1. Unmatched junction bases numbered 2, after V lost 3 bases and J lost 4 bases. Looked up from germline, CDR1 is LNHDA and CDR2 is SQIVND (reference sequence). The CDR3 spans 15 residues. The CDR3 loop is CASSIGTGGNQPQHF. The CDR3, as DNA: TGTGCCAGTAGTATCGGGACAGGGGGTAATCAGCCCCAGCATTTT.

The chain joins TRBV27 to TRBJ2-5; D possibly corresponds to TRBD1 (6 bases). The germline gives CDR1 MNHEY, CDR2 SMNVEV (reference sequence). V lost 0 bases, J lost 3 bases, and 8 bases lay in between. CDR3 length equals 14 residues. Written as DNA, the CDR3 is TGTGCCAGCAGTTTATCGAGGGGGAAAGAGACCCAGTACTTC. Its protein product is CASSLSRGKETQYF.

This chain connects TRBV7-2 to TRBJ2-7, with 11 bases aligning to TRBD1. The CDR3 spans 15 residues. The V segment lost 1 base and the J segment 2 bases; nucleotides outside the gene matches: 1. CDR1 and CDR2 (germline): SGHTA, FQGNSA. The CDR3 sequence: CASSLVGQGAYEQYF. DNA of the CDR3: TGTGCCAGCAGCTTAGTGGGACAGGGGGCCTACGAGCAGTACTTC. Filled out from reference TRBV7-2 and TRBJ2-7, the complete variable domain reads GAGVSQSPSNKVTEKGKDVELRCDPISGHTALYWYRQSLGQGLEFLIYFQGNSAPDKSGLPSDRFSAERTGGSVSTLTIQRTQQEDSAVYLCASSLVGQGAYEQYFGPGTRLTVT.

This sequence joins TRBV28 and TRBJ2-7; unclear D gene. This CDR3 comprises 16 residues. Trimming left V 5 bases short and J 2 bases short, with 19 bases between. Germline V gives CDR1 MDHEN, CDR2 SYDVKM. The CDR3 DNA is TGTGCCAGCAGTCACCCCAACCGTGAACTTACCTACGAGCAGTACTTC. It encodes CASSHPNRELTYEQYF.

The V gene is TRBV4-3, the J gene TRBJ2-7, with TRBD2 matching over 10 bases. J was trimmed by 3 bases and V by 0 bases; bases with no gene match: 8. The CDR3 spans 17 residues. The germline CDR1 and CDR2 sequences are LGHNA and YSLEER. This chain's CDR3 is CASSQEPGLARIYEQYF. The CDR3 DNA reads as TGCGCCAGCAGCCAAGAACCGGGACTAGCGAGAATCTACGAGCAGTACTTC.

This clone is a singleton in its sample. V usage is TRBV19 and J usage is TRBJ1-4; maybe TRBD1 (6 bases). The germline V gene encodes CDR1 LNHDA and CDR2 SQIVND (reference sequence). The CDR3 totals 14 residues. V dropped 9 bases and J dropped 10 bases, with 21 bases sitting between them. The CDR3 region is CASRNGQLVGKLFF. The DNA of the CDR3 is TGTGCCAGCAGAAATGGACAGTTGGTAGGAAAACTGTTTTTT.

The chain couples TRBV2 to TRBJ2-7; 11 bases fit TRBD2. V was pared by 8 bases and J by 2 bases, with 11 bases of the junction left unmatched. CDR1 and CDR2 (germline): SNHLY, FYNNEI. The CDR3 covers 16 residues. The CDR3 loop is CASRQGGLADPYEQYF. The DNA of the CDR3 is TGTGCCAGCCGACAGGGGGGACTAGCGGACCCCTACGAGCAGTACTTC. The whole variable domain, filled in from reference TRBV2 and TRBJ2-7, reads EPEVTQTPSHQVTQMGQEVILRCVPISNHLYFYWYRQILGQKVEFLVSFYNNEISEKSEIFDDQFSVERPDGSNFTLKIRSTKLEDSAMYFCASRQGGLADPYEQYFGPGTRLTVT.

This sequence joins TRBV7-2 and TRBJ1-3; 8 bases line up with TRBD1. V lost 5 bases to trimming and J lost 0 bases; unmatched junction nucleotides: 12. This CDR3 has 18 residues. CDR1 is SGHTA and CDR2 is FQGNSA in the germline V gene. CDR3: CASSPDPTGTGSGNTIYF. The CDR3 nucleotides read TGTGCCAGCAGCCCTGATCCTACCGGGACAGGCTCTGGAAACACCATATATTTT.